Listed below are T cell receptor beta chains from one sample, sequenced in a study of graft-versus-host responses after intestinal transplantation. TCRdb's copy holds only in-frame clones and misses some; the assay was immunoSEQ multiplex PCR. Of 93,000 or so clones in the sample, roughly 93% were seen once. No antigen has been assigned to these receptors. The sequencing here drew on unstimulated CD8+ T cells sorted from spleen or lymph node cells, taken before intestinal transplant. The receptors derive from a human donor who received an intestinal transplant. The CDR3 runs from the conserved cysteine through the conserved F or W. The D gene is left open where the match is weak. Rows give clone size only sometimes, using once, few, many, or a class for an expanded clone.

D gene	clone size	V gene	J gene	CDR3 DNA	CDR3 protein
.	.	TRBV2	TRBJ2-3	TGTGCCAGCAGTGAAAGGGATACGCAGTATTTT	CASSERDTQYF
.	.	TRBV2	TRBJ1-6	TGTGCCAGCAGTGAGTTGGGCAACTCCTATAATTCACCCCTCCACTTT	CASSELGNSYNSPLHF
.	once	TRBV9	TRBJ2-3	TGTGCCAGCAGCGTAGAGGGAACCCGACGCACAGATACGCAGTATTTT	CASSVEGTRRTDTQYF
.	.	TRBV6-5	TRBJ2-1	TGTGCCAGCAGTTACGGGAGATCCTACAATGAGCAGTTCTTC	CASSYGRSYNEQFF
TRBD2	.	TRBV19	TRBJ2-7	TGTGCCAGTGCCCCGACTAGCGGGGGGTTATACGAGCAGTACTTC	CASAPTSGGLYEQYF
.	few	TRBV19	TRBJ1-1	TGTGCCAGTAGTATAGAGGGACCTGTGGGGGCCACTGAAGCTTTCTTT	CASSIEGPVGATEAFF
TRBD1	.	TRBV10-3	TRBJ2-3	TGTGCCATCACCCCGACAGGGGCGGACCTTAGCACAGATACGCAGTATTTT	CAITPTGADLSTDTQYF
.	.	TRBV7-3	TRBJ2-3	TGTGCCAGCAGCTTAAGCCCCTCGGGTGGGGATACGCAGTATTTT	CASSLSPSGGDTQYF
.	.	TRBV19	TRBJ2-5	TGTGCCAGTAGTCCATCGTTAACCCCCTTTGAGACCCAGTACTTC	CASSPSLTPFETQYF
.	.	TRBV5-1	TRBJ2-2	TGCGCCAGCAGCTTGGTAGGGGTAATGACAGAATTGAACACCGGGGAGCTGTTTTTT	CASSLVGVMTELNTGELFF
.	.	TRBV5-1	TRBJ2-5	TGCGCCAGCAGCATCTCGGGGGCCCAGTACTTC	CASSISGAQYF
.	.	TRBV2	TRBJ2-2	TGTGCCATCGATATAGCGGTCACCGGGGAGCTGTTTTTT	CAIDIAVTGELFF
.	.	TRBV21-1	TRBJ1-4	TGTGCCAGCAGCAAAGGGACCTTGCGAGGGATAGGCGAAAAACTGTTTTTT	CASSKGTLRGIGEKLFF
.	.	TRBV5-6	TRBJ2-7	TGTGCCAGCAGCTTAGCACACACCTACGAGCAGTACTTC	CASSLAHTYEQYF
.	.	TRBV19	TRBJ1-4	TGTGCCAGTAGGCAGGACAGAACTAATGAAAAACTGTTTTTT	CASRQDRTNEKLFF
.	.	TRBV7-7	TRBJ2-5	TGTGCCAGCAGCTTGACGCGGGGAGAGACCCAGTACTTC	CASSLTRGETQYF
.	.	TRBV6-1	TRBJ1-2	TGTGCCAGCAGTGCAGGGGTAGACGGCTACACCTTC	CASSAGVDGYTF
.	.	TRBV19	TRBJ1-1	TGTGCCAGTAGCTCCCATCGGAACACTGAAGCTTTCTTT	CASSSHRNTEAFF
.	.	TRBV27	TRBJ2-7	TGTGCCAGCAGTTCCACTACGGGAAACAGATCTTACTACGAGCAGTACTTC	CASSSTTGNRSYYEQYF
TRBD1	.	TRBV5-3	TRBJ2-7	TGTGCCAGAAGCACCCGGGACAGGGGGCAAGAAGGCGAGCAGTACTTC	CARSTRDRGQEGEQYF
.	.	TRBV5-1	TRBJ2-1	TGCGCCAGCACCGAACGGGGGTGGACCTACAATGAGCAGTTCTTC	CASTERGWTYNEQFF
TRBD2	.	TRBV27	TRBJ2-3	TGTGCCAGCAGTCCCTCCGGGGGGTCGACAGATACGCAGTATTTT	CASSPSGGSTDTQYF
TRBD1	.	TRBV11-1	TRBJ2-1	TGTGCCAGCAGCGGAGCCATGGGACAGGGGGCAGATGAGCAGTTCTTC	CASSGAMGQGADEQFF
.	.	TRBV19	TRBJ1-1	TGTGCCAGTAAGACAGGAGGTCATAATGAAGCTTTCTTT	CASKTGGHNEAFF
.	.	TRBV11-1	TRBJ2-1	TGTGCCAGCAGGTCACAGGGAGATGGCTACAATGAGCAGTTCTTC	CASRSQGDGYNEQFF
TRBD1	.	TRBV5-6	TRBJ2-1	TGTGCCAGCAGCTCGTCGGACAGGGGGTCCTACAATGAGCAGTTCTTC	CASSSSDRGSYNEQFF
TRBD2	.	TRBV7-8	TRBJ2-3	TGTGCCAGCAGCCCAGAAACTAGCGGGGGGACAGATACGCAGTATTTT	CASSPETSGGTDTQYF
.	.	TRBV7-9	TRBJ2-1	TGTGCCAGCAGTCCCAGCTCCGGAACAGGCTACAATGAGCAGTTCTTC	CASSPSSGTGYNEQFF
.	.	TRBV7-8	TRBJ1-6	TGTGCCAGCAACAAAAGGGCAGGGTATTCCGATAATTCACCCCTCCACTTT	CASNKRAGYSDNSPLHF
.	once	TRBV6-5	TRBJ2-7	TGTGCCAGCAGGTCAGTGAACGAGCAGTACTTC	CASRSVNEQYF
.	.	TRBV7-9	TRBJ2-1	TGTGCCAGCAGCCACTATGGGACCTACAATGAGCAGTTCTTC	CASSHYGTYNEQFF
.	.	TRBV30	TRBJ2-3	TGTGCCTGGATTAGCCGGGACTTGCTACGAGAAACAGATACGCAGTATTTT	CAWISRDLLRETDTQYF
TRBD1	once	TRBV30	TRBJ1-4	TGTGCCTGCAGGGGGGGAGACAGATCAACTAATGAAAAACTGTTTTTT	CACRGGDRSTNEKLFF
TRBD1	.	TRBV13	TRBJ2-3	TGTGCCAGCAGCCCTCCCGAAGGGACAGGGGGCGCAGATACGCAGTATTTT	CASSPPEGTGGADTQYF
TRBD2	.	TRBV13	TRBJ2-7	TGTGCCAGCAGCTTAGTCGGCTCGGGGGGTACCTACGAGCAGTACTTC	CASSLVGSGGTYEQYF
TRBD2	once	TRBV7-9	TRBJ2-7	TGTGCCAGCAGCCGACTAGCGGGGGCCAGCTCCTACGAGCAGTACTTC	CASSRLAGASSYEQYF
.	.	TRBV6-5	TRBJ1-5	TGTGCCAGCAGTAGGACAGAGGGGAGTCAGCCCCAGCATTTT	CASSRTEGSQPQHF
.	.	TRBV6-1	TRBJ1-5	TGTGCCAGCAGTGAAAGGGGGGCGCCCAATCAGCCCCAGCATTTT	CASSERGAPNQPQHF
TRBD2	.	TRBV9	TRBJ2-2	TGTGCCAGCAGCAACAGCGGGGGGGAGAGCACCGGGGAGCTGTTTTTT	CASSNSGGESTGELFF
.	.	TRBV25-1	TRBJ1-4	TGTGCCAGCAGTGAATGGGGCAGTTCAACTAATGAAAAACTGTTTTTT	CASSEWGSSTNEKLFF
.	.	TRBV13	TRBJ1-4	TGTGCCAGCAGTCGAGCCAGGGAAGTAAATGAAAAACTGTTTTTT	CASSRAREVNEKLFF
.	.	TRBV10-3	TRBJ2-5	TGTGCCATCAGTGAGTCGGGGGCGCAAGAGACCCAGTACTTC	CAISESGAQETQYF
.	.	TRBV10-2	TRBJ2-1	TGCGCCAGCAGTGAGTCGAACTACAATGAGCAGTTCTTC	CASSESNYNEQFF
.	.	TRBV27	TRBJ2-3	TGTGCCAGCAGTTCCCACAGGGATACGCAGTATTTT	CASSSHRDTQYF
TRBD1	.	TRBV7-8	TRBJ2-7	TGTGCCAGCAGCCTGACAGGGAGCGTGGTGAACGAGCAGTACTTC	CASSLTGSVVNEQYF
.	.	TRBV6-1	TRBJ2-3	TGTGCCAGCAGTGACACGCCGTCGGGTACGCAGTATTTT	CASSDTPSGTQYF
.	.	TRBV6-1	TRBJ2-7	TGTGCCATCCGACAGGATCTCTACGAGCAGTACTTC	CAIRQDLYEQYF
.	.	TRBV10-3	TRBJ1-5	TGTGCCATCAGTGATGGAACCCAGCCCCAGCATTTT	CAISDGTQPQHF
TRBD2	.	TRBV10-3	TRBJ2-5	TGTGCCATCAACAGCGGGGGGGCCGGGGAGACCCAGTACTTC	CAINSGGAGETQYF
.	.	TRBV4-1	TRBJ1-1	TGCGCCAGCAGCCAAATCAGTGGGGACACTGAAGCTTTCTTT	CASSQISGDTEAFF
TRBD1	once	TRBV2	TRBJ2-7	TGTGCCAGCACGCCAGGGGGTGTAGGGGAGCAGTACTTC	CASTPGGVGEQYF